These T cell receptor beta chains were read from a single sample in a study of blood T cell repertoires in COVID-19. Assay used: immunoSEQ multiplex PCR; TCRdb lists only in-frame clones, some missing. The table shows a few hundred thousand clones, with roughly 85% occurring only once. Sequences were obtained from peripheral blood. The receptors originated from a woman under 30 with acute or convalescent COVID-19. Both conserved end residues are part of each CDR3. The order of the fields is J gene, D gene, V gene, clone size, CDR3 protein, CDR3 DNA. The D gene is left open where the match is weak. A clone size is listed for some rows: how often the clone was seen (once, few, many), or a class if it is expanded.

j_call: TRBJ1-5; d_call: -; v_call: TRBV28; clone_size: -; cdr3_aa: CASRQPLNQPQHF; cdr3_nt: TGTGCCAGCAGACAGCCCCTCAATCAGCCCCAGCATTTT
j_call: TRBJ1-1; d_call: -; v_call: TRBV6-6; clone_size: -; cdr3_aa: CASSRSRLGSGDTEAFF; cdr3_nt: TGTGCCAGCAGCCGAAGCCGATTGGGGTCAGGGGACACTGAAGCTTTCTTT
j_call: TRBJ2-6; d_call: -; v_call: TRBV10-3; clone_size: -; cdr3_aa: CAISDGLVGANVLTF; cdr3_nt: TGTGCCATCAGTGACGGGTTAGTTGGGGCCAACGTCCTGACTTTC
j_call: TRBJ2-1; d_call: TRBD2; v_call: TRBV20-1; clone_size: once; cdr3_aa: CSASLAGGSSYNEQFF; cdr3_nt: TGCAGTGCTAGTCTAGCGGGGGGAAGCTCCTACAATGAGCAGTTCTTC
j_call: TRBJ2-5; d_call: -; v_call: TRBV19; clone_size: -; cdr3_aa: CASSIDNSRATGTQYF; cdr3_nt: TGTGCCAGTAGTATAGATAATAGTCGAGCAACCGGGACCCAGTACTTC
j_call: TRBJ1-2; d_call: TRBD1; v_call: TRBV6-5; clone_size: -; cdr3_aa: CASSYDQGASGYTF; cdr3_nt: TGTGCCAGCAGTTACGACCAGGGGGCTTCCGGCTACACCTTC
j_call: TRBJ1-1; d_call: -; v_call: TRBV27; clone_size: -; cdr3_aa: CASSLNRRSFLNTEAFF; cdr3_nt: TGTGCCAGCAGTTTGAACAGGCGGTCTTTCTTGAACACTGAAGCTTTCTTT
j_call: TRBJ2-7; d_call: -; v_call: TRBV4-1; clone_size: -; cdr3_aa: CASSQDFGEGANCRF; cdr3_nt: -
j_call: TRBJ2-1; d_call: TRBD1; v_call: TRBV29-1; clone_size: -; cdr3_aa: CSLGQEIYNEQFF; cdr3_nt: TGCAGCTTGGGACAGGAAATATACAATGAGCAGTTCTTC
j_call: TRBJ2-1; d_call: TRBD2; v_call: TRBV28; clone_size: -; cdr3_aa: CASSPLGGGRAYNEQFF; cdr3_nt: TGTGCCAGCAGTCCTCTCGGGGGCGGGAGGGCCTACAATGAGCAGTTCTTC
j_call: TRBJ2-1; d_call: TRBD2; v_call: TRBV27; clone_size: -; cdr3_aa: CASSLGLSNEQFF; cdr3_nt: TGTGCCAGCAGTCTGGGACTATCGAATGAGCAGTTCTTC
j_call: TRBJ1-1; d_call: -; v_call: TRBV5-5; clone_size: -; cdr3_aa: CASSLMEGGTEAFF; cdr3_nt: TGTGCCAGCAGCTTGATGGAGGGTGGGACTGAAGCTTTCTTT
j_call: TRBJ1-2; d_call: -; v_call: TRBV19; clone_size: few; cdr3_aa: CASSILGRNYGYTF; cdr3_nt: TGTGCCAGTAGTATCTTGGGGAGGAACTATGGCTACACCTTC
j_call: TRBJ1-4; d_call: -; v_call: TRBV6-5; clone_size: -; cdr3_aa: CASSYSFASAAKKLFF; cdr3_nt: TGTGCCAGCAGTTACTCATTCGCGTCGGCGGCAAAAAAACTGTTTTTT
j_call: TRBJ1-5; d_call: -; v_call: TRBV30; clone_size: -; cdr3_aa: CAWSVSGGSQPQHF; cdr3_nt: TGTGCCTGGAGTGTATCCGGGGGGTCTCAGCCCCAGCATTTT
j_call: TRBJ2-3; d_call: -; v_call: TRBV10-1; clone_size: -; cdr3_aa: CASTLPGADTQYF; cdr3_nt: TGCGCCAGCACTCTACCGGGGGCAGATACGCAGTATTTT
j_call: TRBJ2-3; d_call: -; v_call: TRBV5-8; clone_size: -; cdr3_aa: CASSLIAGGHSTDTQYF; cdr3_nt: TGTGCCAGCAGCTTGATTGCCGGGGGGCATAGCACAGATACGCAGTATTTT
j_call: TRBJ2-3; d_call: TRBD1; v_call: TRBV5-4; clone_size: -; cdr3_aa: CASSIRGSLGDTQYF; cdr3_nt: TGTGCCAGTTCGATCAGGGGGTCTTTAGGAGATACGCAGTATTTT
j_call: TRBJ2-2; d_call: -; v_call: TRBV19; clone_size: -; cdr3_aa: CASSIGGRLTGELFF; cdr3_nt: TGTGCCAGTAGTATAGGTGGGAGGCTCACCGGGGAGCTGTTTTTT